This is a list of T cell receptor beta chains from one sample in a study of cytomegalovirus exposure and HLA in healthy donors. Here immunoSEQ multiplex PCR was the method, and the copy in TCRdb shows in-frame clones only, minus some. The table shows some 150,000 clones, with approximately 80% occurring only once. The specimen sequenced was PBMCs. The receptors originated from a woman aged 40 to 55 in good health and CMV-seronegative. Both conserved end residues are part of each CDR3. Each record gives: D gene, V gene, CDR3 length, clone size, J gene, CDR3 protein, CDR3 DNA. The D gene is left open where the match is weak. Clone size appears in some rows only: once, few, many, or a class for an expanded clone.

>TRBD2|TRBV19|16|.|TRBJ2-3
CASSVLAGGGTDTQYF
TGTGCCAGTAGTGTTCTAGCGGGGGGCGGGACAGATACGCAGTATTTT
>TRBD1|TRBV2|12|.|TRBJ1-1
CASTGQGMQAFF
TGTGCCAGCACGGGACAGGGGATGCAAGCTTTCTTT
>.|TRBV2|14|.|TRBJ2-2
CASSAGLNTGELFF
TGTGCCAGCAGTGCAGGCTTGAACACCGGGGAGCTGTTTTTT
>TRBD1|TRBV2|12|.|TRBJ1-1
CASSWTGTEAFF
TGTGCCAGCAGCTGGACAGGGACTGAAGCTTTCTTT
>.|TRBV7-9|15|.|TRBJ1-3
CASSSRGWSGNTIYF
TGTGCCAGCAGCTCCAGGGGATGGTCTGGAAACACCATATATTTT
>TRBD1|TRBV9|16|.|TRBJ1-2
CASSVGTGQHPFSYTF
TGTGCCAGCAGCGTAGGCACGGGACAGCACCCTTTTAGCTACACCTTC
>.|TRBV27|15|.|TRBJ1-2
CASSPTQTGDYGYTF
TGTGCCAGCAGTCCAACGCAAACAGGAGACTATGGCTACACCTTC
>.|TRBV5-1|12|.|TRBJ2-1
CASSIDDQGQFF
TGCGCCAGCAGCATAGACGACCAGGGGCAGTTCTTC
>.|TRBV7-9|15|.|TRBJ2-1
CSSSLAPPAYNEQFF
TGTTCCAGCAGCTTAGCCCCTCCCGCCTACAATGAGCAGTTCTTC
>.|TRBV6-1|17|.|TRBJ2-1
CASSGKSRGGSYNEQFF
TGTGCCAGCAGTGGGAAGAGTAGGGGGGGGAGCTACAATGAGCAGTTCTTC
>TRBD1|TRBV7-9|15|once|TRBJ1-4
CASSLVAGGHEKLFF
TGTGCCAGCAGCTTAGTGGCAGGGGGCCATGAAAAACTGTTTTTT
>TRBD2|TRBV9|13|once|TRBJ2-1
CASSASGGYEQFF
TGTGCCAGCAGCGCTAGCGGGGGATATGAGCAGTTCTTC
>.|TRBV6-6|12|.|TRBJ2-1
CAISEVQGRQFF
TGTGCCATTTCTGAGGTTCAAGGCCGGCAGTTCTTC
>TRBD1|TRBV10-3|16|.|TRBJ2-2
CAIRHGQGANTGELFF
TGTGCCATCAGGCACGGACAGGGGGCAAACACCGGGGAGCTGTTTTTT
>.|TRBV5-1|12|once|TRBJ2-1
CASSLEGNEQFF
TGCGCCAGCAGCTTGGAGGGGAATGAGCAGTTCTTC
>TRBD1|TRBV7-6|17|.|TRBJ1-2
CASSLPVGTEANYGYTF
TGTGCCAGCAGCTTACCTGTTGGGACAGAAGCTAACTATGGCTACACCTTC
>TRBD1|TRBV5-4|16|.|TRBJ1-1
CASSPGQGRGNTEAFF
TGTGCCAGCAGCCCAGGACAGGGCAGAGGGAACACTGAAGCTTTCTTT
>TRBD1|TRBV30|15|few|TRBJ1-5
CAWSVRDRVNQPQHF
TGTGCCTGGAGTGTACGGGACAGGGTCAATCAGCCCCAGCATTTT
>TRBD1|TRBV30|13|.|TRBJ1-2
CAWDRGLHYGYTF
TGTGCCTGGGACAGGGGGCTACACTATGGCTACACCTTC
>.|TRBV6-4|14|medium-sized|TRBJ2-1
CASTTLGDNNEQFF
TGTGCCAGCACCACTCTGGGAGACAACAATGAGCAGTTCTTC
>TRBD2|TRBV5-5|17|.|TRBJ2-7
CASSTSYSGVYPYEQYF
TGTGCCAGCAGCACCAGTTATAGCGGGGTGTATCCCTACGAGCAGTACTTC
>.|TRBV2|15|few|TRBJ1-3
CASSEQGTSGNTIYF
TGTGCCAGCAGTGAACAGGGTACCTCTGGAAACACCATATATTTT
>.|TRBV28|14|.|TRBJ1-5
CASLVGVSNQPQHF
TGTGCCAGCTTGGTAGGAGTTAGCAATCAGCCCCAGCATTTT
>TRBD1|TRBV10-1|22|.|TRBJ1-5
CASSEPSDRGATWPISNQPQHF
TGCGCCAGCAGTGAGCCAAGCGACAGGGGAGCCACATGGCCGATTTCCAATCAGCCCCAGCATTTT
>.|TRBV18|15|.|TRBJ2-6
CASSQQGSGANVLTF
TGTGCCAGCTCACAACAGGGTTCTGGGGCCAACGTCCTGACTTTC
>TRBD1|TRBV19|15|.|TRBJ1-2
CASSYRDRGRRGYTF
TGTGCCAGTAGCTACCGGGACAGGGGGCGCCGTGGCTACACCTTC
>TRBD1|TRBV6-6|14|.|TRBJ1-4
CASRTGGSNEKLFF
TGTGCCAGCAGGACAGGGGGCTCTAATGAAAAACTGTTTTTT
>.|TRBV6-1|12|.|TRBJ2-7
CASSETGYEQYF
TGTGCCAGCAGTGAGACAGGCTACGAGCAGTACTTC
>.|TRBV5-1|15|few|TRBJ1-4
CASSLSGGSVEKLFF
TGCGCCAGCAGCCTCAGCGGGGGGTCCGTTGAAAAACTGTTTTTT
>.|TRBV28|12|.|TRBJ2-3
CASSLSYYTQYF
TGTGCCAGCAGTTTATCATACTATACGCAGTATTTT
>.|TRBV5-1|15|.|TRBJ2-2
CASSFNGQYPGELFF
TGCGCCAGCAGCTTCAACGGACAGTATCCCGGGGAGCTGTTTTTT
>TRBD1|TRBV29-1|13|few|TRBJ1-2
CSVRTGGNYGYTF
TGCAGCGTTCGGACAGGGGGCAACTATGGCTACACCTTC
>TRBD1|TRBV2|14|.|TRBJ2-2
CASREGQTTGELFF
TGTGCCAGCCGAGAGGGACAGACCACCGGGGAGCTGTTTTTT
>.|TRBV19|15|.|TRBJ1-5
CASSIGQSAWEPQHF
TGTGCCAGTAGTATAGGACAGAGCGCATGGGAGCCCCAGCATTTT
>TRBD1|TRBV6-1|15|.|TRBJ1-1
CASSETTGARTEAFF
TGTGCCAGCAGTGAAACGACAGGGGCGCGCACTGAAGCTTTCTTT
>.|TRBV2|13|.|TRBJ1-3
CASSEDSGNTIYF
TGTGCCAGCAGTGAAGACAGTGGAAACACCATATATTTT
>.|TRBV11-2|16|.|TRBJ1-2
CASSLIGGPPGYGYTF
TGTGCCAGCAGCTTAATAGGAGGCCCACCGGGCTATGGCTACACCTTC
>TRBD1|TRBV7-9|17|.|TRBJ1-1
CASSLGGTVGWNTEAFF
TGTGCCAGCAGCTTAGGGGGGACAGTGGGCTGGAACACTGAAGCTTTCTTT
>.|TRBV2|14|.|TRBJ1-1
CASTALTVNTEAFF
TGTGCCAGCACCGCGCTCACGGTGAACACTGAAGCTTTCTTT
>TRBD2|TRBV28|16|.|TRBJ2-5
CASRRTSGEYQETQYF
TGTGCCAGCAGGAGGACTAGCGGGGAGTACCAAGAGACCCAGTACTTC
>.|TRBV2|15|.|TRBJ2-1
CASSPGLSSYNEQFF
TGTGCCAGCAGCCCGGGACTCAGCTCCTACAATGAGCAGTTCTTC
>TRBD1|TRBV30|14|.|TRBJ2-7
CAWSVRGTGYEQYF
TGTGCCTGGAGTGTACGGGGGACAGGGTACGAGCAGTACTTC
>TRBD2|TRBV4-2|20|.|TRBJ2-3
CASSQGPWSGGRYGTDTQYF
TGTGCCAGCAGCCAAGGACCGTGGAGCGGGGGGCGGTATGGCACAGATACGCAGTATTTT
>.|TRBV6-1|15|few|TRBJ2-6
CASSETPGTSNVLTF
TGTGCCAGCAGTGAAACCCCCGGGACAAGCAACGTCCTGACTTTC
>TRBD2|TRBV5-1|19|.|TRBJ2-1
CASSTGTSGGLSSYNEQFF
TGCGCCAGCAGCACCGGGACTAGCGGGGGACTTAGCTCCTACAATGAGCAGTTCTTC
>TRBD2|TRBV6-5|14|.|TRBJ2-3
CASSYATSTDTRYF
TGTGCCAGCAGTTACGCGACTAGCACAGATACGCGGTATTTT
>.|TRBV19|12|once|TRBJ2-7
CASSASAYEQYF
TGTGCCAGTAGCGCTAGTGCCTACGAGCAGTACTTC
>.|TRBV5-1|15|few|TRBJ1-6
CASSFVESLESPLHF
TGCGCCAGCAGCTTTGTAGAATCCTTAGAGTCACCCCTCCACTTT
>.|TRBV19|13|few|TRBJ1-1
CASSIGRGTEAFF
TGTGCCAGTAGTATTGGAAGGGGGACTGAAGCTTTCTTT
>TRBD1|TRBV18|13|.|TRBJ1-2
CASSRGQGSGYTF
TGTGCCAGCTCAAGGGGACAGGGGAGTGGCTACACCTTC
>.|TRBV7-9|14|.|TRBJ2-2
CASSPNRDTGELFF
TGTGCCAGCAGCCCTAACAGGGACACCGGGGAGCTGTTTTTT
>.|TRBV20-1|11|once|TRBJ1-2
CSAIQGHGYTF
TGCAGTGCTATCCAGGGCCACGGCTACACCTTC
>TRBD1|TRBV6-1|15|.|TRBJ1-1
CASSLRTGRGTEAFF
TGTGCCAGCAGCCTTCGGACAGGGAGGGGCACTGAAGCTTTCTTT